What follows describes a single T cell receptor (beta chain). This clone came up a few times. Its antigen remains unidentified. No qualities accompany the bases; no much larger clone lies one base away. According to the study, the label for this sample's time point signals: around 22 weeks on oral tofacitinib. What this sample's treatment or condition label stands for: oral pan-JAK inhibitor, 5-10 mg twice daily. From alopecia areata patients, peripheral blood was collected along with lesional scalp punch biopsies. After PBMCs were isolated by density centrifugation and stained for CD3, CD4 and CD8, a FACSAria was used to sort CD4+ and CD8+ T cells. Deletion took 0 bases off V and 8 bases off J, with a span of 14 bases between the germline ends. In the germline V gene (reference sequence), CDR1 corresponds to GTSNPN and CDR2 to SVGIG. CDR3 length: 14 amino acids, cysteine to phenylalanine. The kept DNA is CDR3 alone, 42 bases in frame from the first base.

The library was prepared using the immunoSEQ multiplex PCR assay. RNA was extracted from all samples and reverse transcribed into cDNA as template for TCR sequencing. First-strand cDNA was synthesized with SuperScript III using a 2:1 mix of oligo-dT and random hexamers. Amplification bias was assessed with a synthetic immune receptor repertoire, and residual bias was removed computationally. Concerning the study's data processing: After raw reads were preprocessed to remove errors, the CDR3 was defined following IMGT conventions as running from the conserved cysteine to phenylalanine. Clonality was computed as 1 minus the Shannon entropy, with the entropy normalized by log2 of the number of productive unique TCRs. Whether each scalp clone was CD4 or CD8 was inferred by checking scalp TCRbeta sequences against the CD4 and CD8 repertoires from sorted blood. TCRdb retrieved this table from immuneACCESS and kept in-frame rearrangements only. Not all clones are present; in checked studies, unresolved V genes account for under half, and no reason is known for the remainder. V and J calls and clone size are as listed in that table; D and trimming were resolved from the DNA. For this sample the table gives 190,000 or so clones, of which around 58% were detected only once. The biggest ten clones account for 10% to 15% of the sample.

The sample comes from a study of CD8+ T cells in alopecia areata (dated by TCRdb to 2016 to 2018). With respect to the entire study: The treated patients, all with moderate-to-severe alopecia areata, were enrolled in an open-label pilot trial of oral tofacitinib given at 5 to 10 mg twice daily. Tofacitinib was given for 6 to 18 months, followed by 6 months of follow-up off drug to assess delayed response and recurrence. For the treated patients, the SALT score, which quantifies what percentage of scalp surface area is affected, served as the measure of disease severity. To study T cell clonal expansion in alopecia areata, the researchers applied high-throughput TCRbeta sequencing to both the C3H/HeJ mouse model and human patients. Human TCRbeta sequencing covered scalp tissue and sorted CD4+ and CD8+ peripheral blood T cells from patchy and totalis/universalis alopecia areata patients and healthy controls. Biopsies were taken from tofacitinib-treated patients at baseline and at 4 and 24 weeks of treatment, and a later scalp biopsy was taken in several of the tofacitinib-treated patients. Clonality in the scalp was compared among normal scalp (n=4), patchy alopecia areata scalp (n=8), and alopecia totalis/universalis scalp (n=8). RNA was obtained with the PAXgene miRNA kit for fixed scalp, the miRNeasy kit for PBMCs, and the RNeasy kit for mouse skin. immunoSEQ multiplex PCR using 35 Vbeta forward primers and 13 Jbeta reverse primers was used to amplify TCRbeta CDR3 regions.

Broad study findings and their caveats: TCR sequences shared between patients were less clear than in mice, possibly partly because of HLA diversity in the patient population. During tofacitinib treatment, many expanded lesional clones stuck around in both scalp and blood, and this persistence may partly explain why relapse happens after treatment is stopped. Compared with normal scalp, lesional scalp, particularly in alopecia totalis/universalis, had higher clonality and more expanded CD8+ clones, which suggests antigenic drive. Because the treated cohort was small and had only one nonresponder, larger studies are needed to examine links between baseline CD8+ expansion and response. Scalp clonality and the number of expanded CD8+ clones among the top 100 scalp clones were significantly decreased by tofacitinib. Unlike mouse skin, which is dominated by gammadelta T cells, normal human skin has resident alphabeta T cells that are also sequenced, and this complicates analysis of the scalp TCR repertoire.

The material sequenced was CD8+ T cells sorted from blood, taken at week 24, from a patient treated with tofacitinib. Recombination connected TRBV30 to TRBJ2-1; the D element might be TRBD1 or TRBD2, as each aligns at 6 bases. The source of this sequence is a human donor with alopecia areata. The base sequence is TGTGCCTGGAGTGTGGTCTGGGGGGCGTATGAGCAGTTCTTC. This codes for CAWSVVWGAYEQFF.